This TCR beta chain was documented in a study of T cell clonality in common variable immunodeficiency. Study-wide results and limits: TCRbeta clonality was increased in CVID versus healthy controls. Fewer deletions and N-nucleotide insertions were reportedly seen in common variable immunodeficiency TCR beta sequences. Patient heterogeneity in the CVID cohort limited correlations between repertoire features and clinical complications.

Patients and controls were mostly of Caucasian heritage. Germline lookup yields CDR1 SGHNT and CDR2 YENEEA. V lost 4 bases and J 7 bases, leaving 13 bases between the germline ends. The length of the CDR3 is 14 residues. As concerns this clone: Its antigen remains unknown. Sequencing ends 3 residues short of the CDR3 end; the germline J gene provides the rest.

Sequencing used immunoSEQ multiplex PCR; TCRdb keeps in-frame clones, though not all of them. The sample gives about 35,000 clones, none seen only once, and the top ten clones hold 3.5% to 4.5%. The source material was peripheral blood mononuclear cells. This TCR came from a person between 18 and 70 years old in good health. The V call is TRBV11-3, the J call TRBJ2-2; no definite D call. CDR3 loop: CASSCPDNFGELFF. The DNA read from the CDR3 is TGTGCCAGCAGCTGCCCCGACAACTTCGGGGAG.